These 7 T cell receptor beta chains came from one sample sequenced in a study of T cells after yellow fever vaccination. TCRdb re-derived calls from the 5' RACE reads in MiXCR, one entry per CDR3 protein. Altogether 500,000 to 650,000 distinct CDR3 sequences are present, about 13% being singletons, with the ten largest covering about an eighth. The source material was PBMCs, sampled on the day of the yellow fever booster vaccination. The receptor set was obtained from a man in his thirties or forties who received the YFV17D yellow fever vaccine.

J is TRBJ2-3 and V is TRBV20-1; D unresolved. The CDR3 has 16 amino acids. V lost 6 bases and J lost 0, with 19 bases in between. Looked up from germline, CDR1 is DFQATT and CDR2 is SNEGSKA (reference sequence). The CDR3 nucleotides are TGCAGTGCAGCCCCGGTGGTGGCGGCTAGCACAGATACGCAGTATTTT. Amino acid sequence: CSAAPVVAASTDTQYF.

Written as DNA, the CDR3 is TGTGCCAGCAGCTCCAGGGGGCGCGGGGGCTACACCTTC. This codes for CASSSRGRGGYTF. This chain links TRBV7-2 with TRBJ1-2; TRBD1 agrees at 8 bases. Germline trimming cut 4 bases from V and 8 bases from J; bases unmatched to any gene: 6. The germline CDR1 and CDR2 sequences are SGHTA and FQGNSA. This CDR3 is built from 13 residues.

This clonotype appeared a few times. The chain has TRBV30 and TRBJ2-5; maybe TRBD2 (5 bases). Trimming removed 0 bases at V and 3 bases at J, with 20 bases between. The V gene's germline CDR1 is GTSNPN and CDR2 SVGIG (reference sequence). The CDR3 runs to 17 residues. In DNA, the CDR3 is TGTGCCTGGAGTGTACATCTCCCCACTAGGGCGAAAGAGACCCAGTACTTC. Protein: CAWSVHLPTRAKETQYF.

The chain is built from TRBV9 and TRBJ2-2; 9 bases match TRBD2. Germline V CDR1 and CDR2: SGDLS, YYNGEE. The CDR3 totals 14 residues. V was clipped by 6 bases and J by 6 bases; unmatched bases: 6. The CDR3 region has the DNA TGTGCCAGCACGCGGGAGGGGCTTCCCGGGGAGCTGTTTTTT. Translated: CASTREGLPGELFF.

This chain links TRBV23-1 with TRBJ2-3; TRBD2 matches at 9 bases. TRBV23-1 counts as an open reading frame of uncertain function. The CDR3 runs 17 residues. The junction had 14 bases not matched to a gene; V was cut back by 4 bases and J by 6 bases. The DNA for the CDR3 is TGCGCCAGCAGTCCCGACCCTCCTAGCGGGGCAATGGATACGCAGTATTTT. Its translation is CASSPDPPSGAMDTQYF.

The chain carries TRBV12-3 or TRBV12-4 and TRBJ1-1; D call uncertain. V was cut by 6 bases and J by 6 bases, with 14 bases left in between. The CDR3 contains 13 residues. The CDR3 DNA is TGTGCCAGCAGACCTAACCGGGTCGCTGAAGCTTTCTTT. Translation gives CASRPNRVAEAFF.

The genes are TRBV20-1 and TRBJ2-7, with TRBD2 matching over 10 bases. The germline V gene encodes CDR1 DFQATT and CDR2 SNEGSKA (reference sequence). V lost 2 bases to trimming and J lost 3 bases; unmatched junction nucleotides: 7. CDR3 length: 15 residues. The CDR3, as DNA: TGCAGTGCTAGATCCACTAGCGGGACTGACTACGAGCAGTACTTC. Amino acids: CSARSTSGTDYEQYF.